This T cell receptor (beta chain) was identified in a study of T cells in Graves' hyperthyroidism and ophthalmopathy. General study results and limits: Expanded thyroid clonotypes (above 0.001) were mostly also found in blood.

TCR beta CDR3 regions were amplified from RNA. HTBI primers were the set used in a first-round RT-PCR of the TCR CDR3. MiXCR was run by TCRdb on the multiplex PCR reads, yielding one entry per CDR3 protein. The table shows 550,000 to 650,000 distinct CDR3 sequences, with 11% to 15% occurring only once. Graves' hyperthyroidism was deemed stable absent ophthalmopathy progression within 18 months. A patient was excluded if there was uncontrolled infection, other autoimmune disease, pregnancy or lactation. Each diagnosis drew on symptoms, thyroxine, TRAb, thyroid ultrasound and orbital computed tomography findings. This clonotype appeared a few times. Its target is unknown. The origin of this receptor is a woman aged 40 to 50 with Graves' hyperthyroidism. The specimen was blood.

The chain's CDR3 is CASGQGSPLHF. CDR3 bases: TGTGCCAGCGGACAAGGGTCACCCCTCCACTTT. The rearrangement links TRBV27 to TRBJ1-6; D possibly corresponds to TRBD1 (5 bases). The CDR3 runs to 11 residues. The germline V and J ends were trimmed by 8 bases and 10 bases, with 9 bases remaining between them. Per germline, CDR1 MNHEY and CDR2 SMNVEV (reference sequence).